A selection of T cell receptor beta chains follows, all from one sample in a study of cytomegalovirus exposure and HLA in healthy donors. Data came from immunoSEQ multiplex PCR; TCRdb stores just in-frame clones and leaves some out. Found here are 150,000 to 200,000 clones, just under 85% of them singletons; the top ten hold 4.8%. The source material was PBMCs. Receptors originate from a girl aged 5 to 17 in good health and CMV-seropositive. CDR3s leave out the opening cysteine and the closing phenylalanine or tryptophan. Only part of the rows carry a size: once, few, many, or a class if the clone is expanded.

cdr3_aa: ASSLRTGANEKLF
v_call: TRBV5-1
j_call: TRBJ1-4
clone_size: -

cdr3_aa: ASSLAPASGGFSYEQY
v_call: TRBV7-9
j_call: TRBJ2-7
clone_size: -

cdr3_aa: ASSLVFLTGRNTEAF
v_call: TRBV11-2
j_call: TRBJ1-1
clone_size: once

cdr3_aa: ASSLTGSNQPQH
v_call: TRBV5-5
j_call: TRBJ1-5
clone_size: -

cdr3_aa: ASSFGTGQDNSPLH
v_call: TRBV5-6
j_call: TRBJ1-6
clone_size: -

cdr3_aa: ASSLKTGNWGHSYEQY
v_call: TRBV7-3
j_call: TRBJ2-7
clone_size: -

cdr3_aa: ATGVRDSGNTIY
v_call: TRBV19
j_call: TRBJ1-3
clone_size: -

cdr3_aa: ASSLDPNRETQY
v_call: TRBV11-3
j_call: TRBJ2-5
clone_size: -

cdr3_aa: ATRAGQGVGNEQF
v_call: TRBV15
j_call: TRBJ2-1
clone_size: once

cdr3_aa: ASSVQSAGGDEQF
v_call: TRBV9
j_call: TRBJ2-1
clone_size: -

cdr3_aa: ASSVTENSYNEQF
v_call: TRBV9
j_call: TRBJ2-1
clone_size: -

cdr3_aa: ASSWDRGYGYT
v_call: TRBV7-9
j_call: TRBJ1-2
clone_size: -

cdr3_aa: ASSFRQSRTEAF
v_call: TRBV11-3
j_call: TRBJ1-1
clone_size: -

cdr3_aa: ASSSLDFEETQY
v_call: TRBV11-3
j_call: TRBJ2-5
clone_size: -

cdr3_aa: ASTLQGRWNTEAF
v_call: TRBV5-4
j_call: TRBJ1-1
clone_size: once

cdr3_aa: ASSLGTGSYGYT
v_call: TRBV5-4
j_call: TRBJ1-2
clone_size: -

cdr3_aa: ASRSSYNEQF
v_call: TRBV5-1
j_call: TRBJ2-1
clone_size: -

cdr3_aa: ASSLAQTGDQPQH
v_call: TRBV13
j_call: TRBJ1-5
clone_size: -

cdr3_aa: ASSFRDRGSYEQY
v_call: TRBV7-8
j_call: TRBJ2-7
clone_size: -

cdr3_aa: ASSLGRSGNTIY
v_call: TRBV11-2
j_call: TRBJ1-3
clone_size: once

cdr3_aa: ASSLTSGGAQETQY
v_call: TRBV5-6
j_call: TRBJ2-5
clone_size: -

cdr3_aa: ASSQTRGNEAF
v_call: TRBV7-8
j_call: TRBJ1-1
clone_size: -

cdr3_aa: ASSPTAFYGYT
v_call: TRBV6-5
j_call: TRBJ1-2
clone_size: -

cdr3_aa: ASSPSGGAPETQY
v_call: TRBV13
j_call: TRBJ2-5
clone_size: -

cdr3_aa: ASSSRDQGLREKLF
v_call: TRBV5-6
j_call: TRBJ1-4
clone_size: -

cdr3_aa: ASSRDRGSYNEQF
v_call: TRBV25-1
j_call: TRBJ2-1
clone_size: -

cdr3_aa: ASSLSPGAEAF
v_call: TRBV11-3
j_call: TRBJ1-1
clone_size: -

cdr3_aa: ASRAGTGGSYEQY
v_call: TRBV6-6
j_call: TRBJ2-7
clone_size: -

cdr3_aa: ASSRNGLSYGYT
v_call: TRBV18
j_call: TRBJ1-2
clone_size: -

cdr3_aa: ASSPGQGYGQPQH
v_call: TRBV4-1
j_call: TRBJ1-5
clone_size: -

cdr3_aa: AIRQTENTGELF
v_call: TRBV10-3
j_call: TRBJ2-2
clone_size: -

cdr3_aa: ASTQRAGVNTGELF
v_call: TRBV19
j_call: TRBJ2-2
clone_size: -

cdr3_aa: ASSPTGDYTEAF
v_call: TRBV6-5
j_call: TRBJ1-1
clone_size: -